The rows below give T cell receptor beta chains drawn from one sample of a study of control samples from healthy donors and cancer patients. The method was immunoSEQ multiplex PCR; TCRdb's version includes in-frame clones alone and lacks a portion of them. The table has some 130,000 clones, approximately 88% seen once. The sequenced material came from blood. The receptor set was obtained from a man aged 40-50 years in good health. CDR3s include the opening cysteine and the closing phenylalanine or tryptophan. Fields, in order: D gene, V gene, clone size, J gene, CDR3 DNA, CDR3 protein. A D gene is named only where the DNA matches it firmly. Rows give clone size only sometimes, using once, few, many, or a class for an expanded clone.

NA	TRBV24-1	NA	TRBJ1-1	TGTGCCACCAGTGGGGGGTTAGGGCCCAACACTGAAGCTTTCTTT	CATSGGLGPNTEAFF
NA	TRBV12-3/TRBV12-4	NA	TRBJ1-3	TGTGCCAGCAGTTTGTCCCAAGGAAACACCATATATTTT	CASSLSQGNTIYF
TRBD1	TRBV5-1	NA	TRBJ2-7	TGCGCCAGCAGCCTAGGACAGGGTAGTGGCGAGCAGTACTTC	CASSLGQGSGEQYF
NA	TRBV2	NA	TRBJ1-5	TGTGCCAGCAGGGACAAAGGGCCCCAGCATTTT	CASRDKGPQHF
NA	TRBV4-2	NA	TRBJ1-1	TGTGCCAGCAGCCAAGATGGGGGGGTGGACACTGAAGCTTTCTTT	CASSQDGGVDTEAFF
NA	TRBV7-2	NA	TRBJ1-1	TGTGCCAGCAGCTTATCGTGGAGGAGGGCTGAAGCTTTCTTT	CASSLSWRRAEAFF
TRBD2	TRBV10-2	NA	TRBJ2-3	TGCGCCAGCGGGGGAGCGGGGAGAGACACAGATACGCAGTATTTT	CASGGAGRDTDTQYF
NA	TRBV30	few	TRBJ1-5	TGTGCCTGGAACCGGGACTACCAGCCCCAGCATTTT	CAWNRDYQPQHF
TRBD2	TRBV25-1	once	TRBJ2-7	TGTGCCAGCAGTGATCCGAGGTTTAGCGGGGGGCTGAACGAGCAGTACTTC	CASSDPRFSGGLNEQYF
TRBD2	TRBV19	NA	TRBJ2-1	TGTGCCAGTAGTATACGGTCGGGACTATCCTACAATGAGCAGTTCTTC	CASSIRSGLSYNEQFF
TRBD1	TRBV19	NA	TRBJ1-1	TGTGCCACTAGGGACAGGGTGAACACTGAAGCTTTCTTT	CATRDRVNTEAFF
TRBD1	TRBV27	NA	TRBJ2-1	TGTGCCAGCAGGGGGACAGGGTTCGACAATGAGCAGTTCTTC	CASRGTGFDNEQFF
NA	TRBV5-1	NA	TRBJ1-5	TGCGCCAGCAGCTTGGAAGGGACGGCAAATCAGCCCCAGCATTTT	CASSLEGTANQPQHF
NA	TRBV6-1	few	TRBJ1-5	TGTGCCAGCAGTGACCAAGCGGGCAGTGCTTACAATCAGCCCCAGCATTTT	CASSDQAGSAYNQPQHF
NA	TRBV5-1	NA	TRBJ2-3	TGCGCCAGCAGCTTGGAAGTAGTGACAGATACGCAGTATTTT	CASSLEVVTDTQYF